The 28 T cell receptor beta chains presented below share a single source sample, sequenced in a study of cytomegalovirus exposure and HLA in healthy donors. Both 60 Vbeta primers and 13 Jbeta primers went into the PCR. Method: immunoSEQ multiplex PCR; TCRdb's copy keeps in-frame clones and lacks some. The table has around 97,000 clones, 81% seen once. The sample taken for sequencing was PBMCs. The receptor source for this set is a man aged 35-49 years in good health and CMV-seropositive.

The chain carries TRBV30 and TRBJ2-7; possible D gene TRBD1, 5 bases. The CDR3 extends over 13 amino acids. V was pared by 4 bases and J by 6 bases, with 16 bases between. Germline CDR1 and CDR2: GTSNPN and SVGIG (reference sequence). The CDR3 bases are TGTGCCTGGACGGGTGGGGCTTCCGGCGAGCAGTACTTC. This sequence encodes CAWTGGASGEQYF.

V and J are TRBV5-1 and TRBJ2-5; TRBD2 is a possible D gene (6 bases). V lost 0 bases, J lost 5 bases, and 14 bases lay in between. Germline V lookup: CDR1 SGHRS, CDR2 YFSETQ. The CDR3 is 15 amino acids. The CDR3 nucleotides are TGCGCCAGCAGCTTGGCCGTTAGCGGTCCGGAGACCCAGTACTTC. It yields the protein CASSLAVSGPETQYF.

This chain connects TRBV7-9 to TRBJ2-1; D is unclear. The CDR3 is 14 amino acids. Trimming shortened V by 1 base and J by 1 base, and 5 bases separated the two germline ends. CDR1 is SEHNR and CDR2 is FQNEAQ in the germline V gene (reference sequence). This chain's CDR3 is CASSLGVSYNEQFF. CDR3 nucleotides: TGTGCCAGCAGCTTAGGAGTATCCTACAATGAGCAGTTCTTC.

Only one count was recorded for this clone. The chain joins TRBV19 to TRBJ1-1; D is uncertain. CDR3 size: 11 residues. Germline lookup yields CDR1 LNHDA and CDR2 SQIVND (reference sequence). Trimming stripped 6 bases from V and 1 base from J, with 3 bases between. DNA of the CDR3: TGTGCCAGTAGCCGGAACACTGAAGCTTTCTTT. As protein: CASSRNTEAFF.

The rearrangement joins TRBV28 to TRBJ2-5; 9 bases map to TRBD2. The J call may not be correct, given that the DNA end is closer to TRBJ2-7. The germline gives CDR1 MDHEN, CDR2 SYDVKM. This CDR3 contains 15 residues. The CDR3 DNA reads TGTGCCAGCAGTCCCCCGGGACTAGCAACGTACGAGCAGTACTTC. Protein: CASSPPGLATYEQYF.

The V call is TRBV2, the J call TRBJ1-2; the D is unclear. In germline, CDR1 is SNHLY, CDR2 FYNNEI. With 6 bases removed from V and 4 bases from J, the gap between germline ends came to 15 bases. The CDR3 spans 14 residues. The CDR3 nucleotides read TGTGCCAGCAGGGCCGGCGGGGTAGCCTATGGCTACACCTTC. Its protein is CASRAGGVAYGYTF.

This sequence joins TRBV19 and TRBJ2-3; 8 positions match TRBD1. Germline-derived CDR1 and CDR2 are LNHDA and SQIVND (reference sequence). There are 14 residues in the CDR3. J gave up 5 bases and V 6 bases, and 7 bases lay outside the gene matches. CDR3: CASSIDRGLDTQYF. Here the CDR3 DNA reads TGTGCCAGTAGCATCGACAGGGGCCTAGATACGCAGTATTTT.

The rearrangement joins TRBV7-9 to TRBJ2-3, with D unclear. The V gene's germline CDR1 is SEHNR and CDR2 FQNEAQ (reference sequence). The CDR3 consists of 13 residues. With 4 bases removed from V and 3 bases from J, the gap between germline ends came to 8 bases. The CDR3 here is CASSSGVTDTQYF. In DNA form, the CDR3 reads TGTGCCAGCAGCTCCGGAGTGACAGATACGCAGTATTTT.

The rearrangement joins TRBV28 to TRBJ1-2; D is unclear. CDR3 size: 14 residues. V lost 5 bases, J lost 5 bases, and 15 bases lay in between. From germline, CDR1 is MDHEN and CDR2 SYDVKM. The CDR3 spells CASSTTAGGYGYTF. CDR3 DNA sequence: TGTGCCAGCAGTACCACAGCCGGAGGATATGGCTACACCTTC.

This clone was observed once. The chain recombines TRBV27 with TRBJ1-1, with D unresolved. This CDR3 comprises 12 residues. Looked up from germline, CDR1 is MNHEY and CDR2 is SMNVEV (reference sequence). V was pared by 5 bases and J by 5 bases, with 9 bases between. The CDR3 sequence is CASSRRDTEAFF. The CDR3 DNA follows: TGTGCCAGCAGTCGCCGGGATACTGAAGCTTTCTTT.

This chain links TRBV6-6 with TRBJ2-5, with D possibly being TRBD1 (5 bases). Germline values: CDR1 MNHNY, CDR2 SVGAGI (reference sequence). Between the trimmed V and J ends, which lost 5 bases and 5 bases, there was a span of 9 bases. This CDR3 has 12 residues. CDR3 region: CASSPGAETQYF. The CDR3 coding sequence is TGTGCCAGCAGTCCTGGGGCGGAGACCCAGTACTTC.

This chain uses TRBV18 with TRBJ1-5, with D perhaps TRBD1 (5 bases). The CDR3 loop spans 14 amino acids. Germline V gives CDR1 KGHSH, CDR2 LQKENI. V lost 3 bases and J 4 bases, leaving 10 bases between the germline ends. CDR3 nucleotide sequence: TGTGCCAGCTCACCCGGCGGGGGGAATCAGCCCCAGCATTTT. Its protein is CASSPGGGNQPQHF.

This chain uses TRBV7-9 with TRBJ2-2; D gene ambiguous. The germline V gene encodes CDR1 SEHNR and CDR2 FQNEAQ (reference sequence). The CDR3 sequence is 16 residues long. Trimming removed 0 bases at V and 3 bases at J, with 11 bases between. The CDR3 reads CASSLAPRFDTGELFF. CDR3 DNA: TGTGCCAGCAGCTTAGCTCCGAGGTTCGACACCGGGGAGCTGTTTTTT.

V and J are TRBV28 and TRBJ2-7; D might be TRBD1 (6 bases). The CDR3 runs to 13 residues. Trimming stripped 2 bases from V and 1 base from J, with 6 bases between. From germline, CDR1 is MDHEN and CDR2 SYDVKM. CDR3 in DNA: TGTGCCAGCAGTTTAACAGGGTCCTACGAGCAGTACTTC. It is translated as CASSLTGSYEQYF.

The rearrangement joins TRBV7-9 to TRBJ2-7; 10 bases are a match to TRBD2. The CDR3 has 14 residues. Germline assignment: CDR1 SEHNR and CDR2 FQNEAQ (reference sequence). V dropped 5 bases and J dropped 6; count of bases not matched to a gene: 7. The DNA of the CDR3 is TGTGCCAGCAGCCCGAGCGGGAGGGATGGCGAGCAGTACTTC. The encoded protein is CASSPSGRDGEQYF. Full variable domain (missing parts from reference TRBV7-9 and TRBJ2-7): DTGVSQNPRHKITKRGQNVTFRCDPISEHNRLYWYRQTLGQGPEFLTYFQNEAQLEKSRLLSDRFSAERPKGSFSTLEIQRTEQGDSAMYLCASSPSGRDGEQYFGPGTRLTVT.

This clone was seen more than once but under ten times. V gene TRBV29-1 combines with J gene TRBJ2-3; TRBD1 matches 9 bases. Germline CDR1 SQVTM, CDR2 ANQGSEA. The CDR3 extends over 16 amino acids. The V and J ends lost 5 bases and 4 bases, in that order; junction bases with no gene match: 13. In DNA form, the CDR3 reads TGCAGCGTTTTGGGGACAGGGCTTGGGGGGGCAGATACGCAGTATTTT. Translating it yields CSVLGTGLGGADTQYF.

This chain connects TRBV28 to TRBJ1-5, with 7 bases aligning to TRBD1. The CDR3 contains 15 residues. The ends lost 3 bases at V and 11 bases at J; junction bases unmatched: 13. CDR1 is MDHEN, CDR2 SYDVKM, per germline. The CDR3, as DNA: TGTGCCAGCAGTTTCTACAGGGGAGACACAGCAGCCCAGCATTTT. It translates to CASSFYRGDTAAQHF.

This chain connects TRBV7-9 to TRBJ2-7, with D possibly TRBD2 on 5 matching bases. Looked up from germline, CDR1 is SEHNR and CDR2 is FQNEAQ (reference sequence). Trimming pared 5 bases from V and 2 bases from J, leaving 16 bases between. The CDR3 is 15 amino acids. CDR3 amino acids: CASSGPGTGAYEQYF. CDR3 bases: TGTGCCAGCAGCGGTCCGGGAACTGGAGCCTACGAGCAGTACTTC.

The V gene is TRBV28, the J gene TRBJ1-1; D possibly corresponds to TRBD1 (6 bases). The CDR3 is made up of 14 amino acids. Germline V gene sequence: CDR1 MDHEN, CDR2 SYDVKM. V lost 4 bases and J 3 bases, leaving 12 bases between the germline ends. The CDR3 reads CASSSPDRYTEAFF. The DNA for the CDR3 is TGTGCCAGCAGTTCCCCAGACAGGTACACTGAAGCTTTCTTT.

The chain recombines TRBV6-1 with TRBJ2-1; 10 bases match TRBD1. J gave up 11 bases and V 1 base, and 8 bases lay outside the gene matches. Germline V CDR1 and CDR2: MNHNS, SASEGT. There are 15 residues in the CDR3. CDR3 nucleotide sequence: TGTGCCAGCAGTGAAGAAGGGGGACAGGGGTTTAAGCAGTTCTTC. This codes for CASSEEGGQGFKQFF.

The J gene is TRBJ2-3, the V gene TRBV19; 13 bases match TRBD2. The V gene's germline CDR1 is LNHDA and CDR2 SQIVND (reference sequence). V shed 5 bases, J shed 2 bases, and the junction held 10 bases outside the gene matches. CDR3 length: 18 amino acids. The CDR3 spells CASSFSPTSGGLTDTQYF. In DNA, the CDR3 is TGTGCCAGTAGTTTTTCCCCGACTAGCGGGGGGCTCACAGATACGCAGTATTTT.

The chain links TRBV12-5 to TRBJ1-5; D might be TRBD1 (5 bases). The V end was cut by 3 bases, the J end by 2 bases, with 8 bases between. This CDR3 spans 14 amino acids. Germline V lookup: CDR1 LGHNT, CDR2 FRNRAP. CDR3 protein: CASGLWGGNQPQHF. As DNA, the CDR3 is TGTGCTAGTGGTTTATGGGGGGGCAATCAGCCCCAGCATTTT.

This chain links TRBV28 with TRBJ2-4; no definite D call. The germline gives CDR1 MDHEN, CDR2 SYDVKM. The length of the CDR3 is 16 residues. Trimming left V 5 bases short and J 3 bases short, with 17 bases between. The CDR3 nucleotides read TGTGCCAGCAGTCTACCACGACAAAGTCTCAAAAACATTCAGTACTTC. Its translation is CASSLPRQSLKNIQYF.

This clone was counted between two and nine times. One end of the junction varies from germline; a read error may be responsible. J is TRBJ2-3 and V is TRBV7-9; D uncertain. The CDR3 consists of 17 residues. Germline V CDR1 and CDR2: SEHNR, FQNEAQ (reference sequence). CDR3 nucleotide sequence: TGTTCCAGCAGCTTCGGTCGAGGCCCTCGGGGCACAGATACGCAGTATTTT. This gives the protein CSSSFGRGPRGTDTQYF.

With regard to this clone: The junction does not match germline at one end; this may be a read error. The rearrangement uses TRBV6-5 and TRBJ2-6, with a tentative D call TRBD1 (5 bases). The germline gives CDR1 MNHEY, CDR2 SVGAGI. This CDR3 is built from 13 residues. Here the CDR3 reads CASSYAGANGLTF. The CDR3 DNA reads TGTGCCAGCAGTTACGCTGGGGCCAACGGCCTGACTTTC.

The chain is built from TRBV9 and TRBJ2-1; 10 bases align to TRBD1. The V gene end was trimmed by 3 bases and the J gene end by 4 bases; junction bases not matched to a gene: 4. Germline values: CDR1 SGDLS, CDR2 YYNGEE. This CDR3 comprises 15 residues. As DNA, the CDR3 is TGTGCCAGCAGCGACGGGGACAGGGGTTACAATGAGCAGTTCTTC. Translated: CASSDGDRGYNEQFF.

CDR3 sequence (DNA): TGTGCCAGCAGCCAGGAAAACTCTGGGGCCAACGTCCTGACTTTC. Protein: CASSQENSGANVLTF. V gene TRBV5-4 combines with J gene TRBJ2-6; D remains ambiguous. Germline values: CDR1 SGHNT, CDR2 YYREEE (reference sequence). The V gene lost 4 bases and the J gene lost 0 bases, with 8 bases spanning the gap. The CDR3 covers 15 residues. Looking up the rest from reference TRBV5-4 and TRBJ2-6 gives the full variable domain: ETGVTQSPTHLIKTRGQQVTLRCSSQSGHNTVSWYQQALGQGPQFIFQYYREEENGRGNFPPRFSGLQFPNYSSELNVNALELDDSALYLCASSQENSGANVLTFGAGSRLTVL.

This sequence joins TRBV19 and TRBJ1-4, with D tentatively TRBD1 (5 bases). The CDR3 sequence is 14 residues long. V lost 3 bases and J 7 bases, leaving 12 bases between the germline ends. Germline CDR1 is LNHDA and CDR2 is SQIVND (reference sequence). CDR3 amino acids: CASSIAGGAEKLFF. CDR3 nucleotide sequence: TGTGCCAGTAGTATCGCCGGAGGGGCTGAAAAACTGTTTTTT. Full variable domain (missing parts from reference TRBV19 and TRBJ1-4): DGGITQSPKYLFRKEGQNVTLSCEQNLNHDAMYWYRQDPGQGLRLIYYSQIVNDFQKGDIAEGYSVSREKKESFPLTVTSAQKNPTAFYLCASSIAGGAEKLFFGSGTQLSVL.